The rows below give T cell receptor beta chains drawn from one sample of a study of a mutant IDH1 vaccine in newly diagnosed glioma. These receptors are not linked to any known antigen. Generated by immunoSEQ multiplex PCR, the TCRdb table keeps only in-frame clones and is missing some. The table includes approximately 31,000 clones, about four fifths detected once. The specimen comprised PBMCs, sampled from a glioma patient whose treatment included an IDH1 peptide vaccine. The receptor set was obtained from a man aged 30 to 39 with glioma. Each CDR3 is given with its conserved first and last residue. D genes are given only for firm matches. Part of the rows lack a size; the others show once, few, many or a class for expanded clones.

d_call	j_call	v_call	clone_size	cdr3_aa	cdr3_nt
-	TRBJ2-1	TRBV14	-	CASSQVRGNEQFF	TGTGCCAGCAGCCAGGTCCGGGGAAATGAGCAGTTCTTC
-	TRBJ2-7	TRBV27	-	CASSLTEEGLGYEQYF	TGTGCCAGCAGTTTAACGGAAGAGGGATTAGGGTACGAGCAGTACTTC
-	TRBJ2-1	TRBV25-1	-	CASSEYVESEQFF	TGTGCCAGCAGTGAATATGTGGAATCTGAGCAGTTCTTC
TRBD2	TRBJ2-7	TRBV25-1	-	CASSEGLAGVNEQYF	TGTGCCAGCAGTGAAGGACTAGCGGGAGTTAACGAGCAGTACTTC
-	TRBJ2-1	TRBV4-1	-	CASSQRSQGQISTHEQFF	TGCGCCAGCAGCCAAAGATCCCAAGGACAGATAAGTACGCATGAGCAGTTCTTC
-	TRBJ1-2	TRBV6-1	once	CASSEDARYGYTF	TGTGCCAGCAGTGAGGACGCCCGTTATGGCTACACCTTC
-	TRBJ2-4	TRBV9	-	CASSTVTSGNIQYF	TGTGCCAGCAGCACCGTGACCTCGGGGAACATTCAGTACTTC
TRBD1	TRBJ2-7	TRBV2	-	CASSEGQGGTYEQYF	TGTGCCAGCAGTGAGGGACAGGGAGGGACCTACGAGCAGTACTTC
TRBD1	TRBJ1-1	TRBV19	-	CASSVGQLNTEAFF	TGTGCCAGTAGTGTGGGACAGCTGAACACTGAAGCTTTCTTT
-	TRBJ1-2	TRBV6-6	-	CASSYGEGYTF	TGTGCCAGCAGTTATGGGGAAGGCTACACCTTC
TRBD1	TRBJ2-7	TRBV5-4	-	CASSLATGGLYEQYF	TGTGCCAGCAGCTTGGCGACAGGGGGGCTCTACGAGCAGTACTTC
-	TRBJ1-4	TRBV30	-	CAWTKAGTNEKLFF	TGTGCCTGGACCAAGGCCGGTACTAATGAAAAACTGTTTTTT
-	TRBJ1-1	TRBV18	-	CASSIRLNLSTFVGAFF	TGTGCCAGCTCAATCCGACTAAATTTATCCACTTTTGTGGGGGCTTTCTTT
-	TRBJ1-5	TRBV19	-	CASSIERKGQLSEVQPQHF	TGTGCCAGTAGTATCGAGAGAAAGGGTCAGCTGTCGGAGGTTCAGCCCCAGCATTTT
-	TRBJ2-7	TRBV25-1	-	CASSLGYEQYF	TGTGCCAGCAGTTTGGGCTACGAGCAGTACTTC
TRBD1	TRBJ1-5	TRBV6-5	once	CASSLDRGNQPQHF	TGTGCCAGCAGTTTGGACAGGGGCAATCAGCCCCAGCATTTT
-	TRBJ2-1	TRBV7-8	-	CASSQTRNEQFF	TGTGCCAGCAGCCAGACTAGGAATGAGCAGTTCTTC
-	TRBJ1-4	TRBV7-2	-	CASSRTANNEKLFF	TGTGCCAGCAGCCGGACAGCCAACAATGAAAAACTGTTTTTT
-	TRBJ2-7	TRBV14	-	CASSQGQNLRVQYF	TGTGCCAGCAGCCAAGGGCAGAACCTACGAGTGCAGTACTTC
-	TRBJ1-1	TRBV2	-	CASTPFTEAFF	TGTGCCAGCACCCCTTTCACGGAAGCTTTCTTT
-	TRBJ1-1	TRBV10-1	-	CASSDSDRNTEAFF	TGCGCCAGCAGTGACTCAGATCGGAACACTGAAGCTTTCTTT
-	TRBJ1-4	TRBV18	-	CASSQSLATNEKLFF	TGTGCCAGCTCACAGTCACTCGCAACTAATGAAAAACTGTTTTTT
TRBD1	TRBJ2-7	TRBV5-1	-	CASSDTGTGSYEQYF	TGCGCCAGCAGCGATACCGGGACAGGTTCCTACGAGCAGTACTTC
TRBD1	TRBJ1-6	TRBV25-1	-	CASATGGHSPLHF	TGTGCCAGTGCTACAGGGGGTCATTCACCCCTCCACTTT
TRBD1	TRBJ2-5	TRBV27	-	CASTNRGGETQYF	TGTGCCAGCACGAACAGGGGTGGGGAGACCCAGTACTTC
TRBD1	TRBJ1-3	TRBV27	-	CASSLSPDRVAMAGNTIYF	TGTGCCAGCAGTTTATCACCGGACAGGGTAGCTATGGCTGGAAACACCATATATTTT
TRBD1	TRBJ2-7	TRBV5-1	-	CASSLYGTGGSYEQYF	TGCGCCAGCAGCTTGTACGGGACAGGGGGCTCCTACGAGCAGTACTTC
TRBD1	TRBJ1-1	TRBV27	once	CASSPWTGNTEAFF	TGTGCCAGCAGTCCCTGGACAGGGAACACTGAAGCTTTCTTT
-	TRBJ2-6	TRBV25-1	-	CASSEGSGANVLTF	TGTGCCAGCAGTGAGGGGTCTGGGGCCAACGTCCTGACTTTC
-	TRBJ1-6	TRBV5-1	-	CASTFDYNSPLHF	TGCGCCAGCACCTTTGACTATAATTCACCCCTCCACTTT
-	TRBJ1-1	TRBV29-1	-	CSVERGGTEAFF	TGCAGCGTTGAGAGGGGGGGCACTGAAGCTTTCTTT
-	TRBJ2-1	TRBV9	once	CASSVGLAEGNEQFF	TGTGCCAGCAGCGTAGGTCTAGCAGAAGGAAATGAGCAGTTCTTC
-	TRBJ1-2	TRBV5-8	-	CASSLAGQEGYTF	TGTGCCAGCAGCTTGGCCGGACAAGAAGGCTACACCTTC
-	TRBJ1-5	TRBV7-6	few	CASSPHPNQPQHF	TGTGCCAGCAGCCCCCACCCCAATCAGCCCCAGCATTTT
-	TRBJ2-7	TRBV14	-	CASSHSYEQYF	TGTGCCAGCAGCCACTCCTACGAGCAGTACTTC
-	TRBJ2-7	TRBV7-8	-	CASSVRTPYEQYF	TGTGCCAGCAGTGTACGGACCCCCTACGAGCAGTACTTC
-	TRBJ1-1	TRBV7-2	-	CASSPQTGNTEAFF	TGTGCCAGCAGCCCCCAGACAGGGAACACTGAAGCTTTCTTT